This passage covers 8 T cell receptor beta chains from one sample sequenced in a study of long-term antiretroviral therapy in people with HIV. Runs used v3.0 of the immunoSEQ assay and were done at survey level. Measured with immunoSEQ multiplex PCR; TCRdb has only the in-frame clones, and not every one. This sample carries some 30,000 clones, around 97% of them seen once, and the ten largest clones take about 1.9%. Sequencing was performed on unsorted PBMCs, taken 7.6 years after starting antiretroviral therapy. Receptors originate from a man younger than 40 with HIV.

The chain uses TRBV2 and TRBJ2-3; 12 nucleotides agree with TRBD2. Per germline, CDR1 SNHLY and CDR2 FYNNEI. The ends lost 6 bases at V and 2 bases at J; junction bases unmatched: 6. The CDR3 runs to 16 residues. The CDR3 reads CASRKTSGGNTDTQYF. The CDR3 nucleotides are TGTGCCAGCAGGAAGACTAGCGGGGGCAACACAGATACGCAGTATTTT.

The J gene is TRBJ2-5, the V gene TRBV7-2; 7 bases align to TRBD2. The CDR3 sequence is 16 residues long. Unmatched junction bases numbered 9, after V lost 0 bases and J lost 5 bases. Germline V gene sequence: CDR1 SGHTA, CDR2 FQGNSA. This CDR3 is CASSLAQTGGGETQYF. Here the CDR3 DNA reads TGTGCCAGCAGCTTAGCCCAAACGGGAGGTGGTGAGACCCAGTACTTC.

The rearrangement joins TRBV15 to TRBJ1-2; D might be TRBD1 (5 bases). V gave up 0 bases and J gave up 13 bases, with 15 bases separating them. The CDR3 contains 13 residues. The germline CDR1 and CDR2 sequences are LNHNV and YYDKDF (reference sequence). The CDR3 DNA is TGTGCCACCAGCAGAGATCGTGGAGACAGCCTCACCTTC. This gives the protein CATSRDRGDSLTF.

V usage is TRBV4-2 and J usage is TRBJ1-1, with D uncertain. Germline values: CDR1 LGHNA, CDR2 YNFKEQ. The germline V and J ends were trimmed by 0 bases and 1 base, with 9 bases remaining between them. CDR3 length: 15 residues. The CDR3 loop is CASSQEGRTNTEAFF. The CDR3 bases are TGTGCCAGCAGCCAAGAAGGTAGGACGAACACTGAAGCTTTCTTT.

This chain uses TRBV11-2 with TRBJ2-7; D gene uncertain. This CDR3 is built from 12 residues. Per germline, CDR1 SGHAT and CDR2 FQNNGV. Trimming cost V 4 bases and J 2 bases, with 6 bases left between them. For the CDR3, the DNA is TGTGCCAGCAGCTCGACTCCCTACGAGCAGTACTTC. Translation: CASSSTPYEQYF. The variable domain in full, completed from reference TRBV11-2 and TRBJ2-7, reads EAGVAQSPRYKIIEKRQSVAFWCNPISGHATLYWYQQILGQGPKLLIQFQNNGVVDDSQLPKDRFSAERLKGVDSTLKIQPAKLEDSAVYLCASSSTPYEQYFGPGTRLTVT.

The chain employs TRBV5-1 and TRBJ1-4, with D hard to call. Between the trimmed V and J ends, which lost 3 bases and 8 bases, there was a span of 8 bases. The germline V gene encodes CDR1 SGHRS and CDR2 YFSETQ. This CDR3 region has 12 residues. The CDR3: CASSSLGEKLFF. The CDR3 DNA follows: TGCGCCAGCAGCTCACTTGGGGAAAAACTGTTTTTT. Using reference TRBV5-1 and TRBJ1-4 for the parts outside the CDR3, the full variable domain is KAGVTQTPRYLIKTRGQQVTLSCSPISGHRSVSWYQQTPGQGLQFLFEYFSETQRNKGNFPGRFSGRQFSNSRSEMNVSTLELGDSALYLCASSSLGEKLFFGSGTQLSVL.

This clone showed up just once. CDR3 residues: CAWSKGEGSGGYTF. The CDR3 DNA reads as TGTGCCTGGAGTAAGGGGGAGGGCTCGGGTGGCTACACCTTC. This sequence joins TRBV30 and TRBJ1-2; D possibly corresponds to TRBD1 (6 bases). Trimming pared 2 bases from V and 7 bases from J, leaving 17 bases between. The CDR3 is 14 amino acids. The germline gives CDR1 GTSNPN, CDR2 SVGIG (reference sequence).

The J gene is TRBJ2-7, the V gene TRBV28; D unresolved. The CDR3 runs to 13 residues. The germline V and J ends were trimmed by 3 bases and 1 base, with 7 bases remaining between them. The germline gives CDR1 MDHEN, CDR2 SYDVKM. CDR3 DNA: TGTGCCAGCAGTTTGGATAGTTCCTACGAGCAGTACTTC. Amino acids: CASSLDSSYEQYF.